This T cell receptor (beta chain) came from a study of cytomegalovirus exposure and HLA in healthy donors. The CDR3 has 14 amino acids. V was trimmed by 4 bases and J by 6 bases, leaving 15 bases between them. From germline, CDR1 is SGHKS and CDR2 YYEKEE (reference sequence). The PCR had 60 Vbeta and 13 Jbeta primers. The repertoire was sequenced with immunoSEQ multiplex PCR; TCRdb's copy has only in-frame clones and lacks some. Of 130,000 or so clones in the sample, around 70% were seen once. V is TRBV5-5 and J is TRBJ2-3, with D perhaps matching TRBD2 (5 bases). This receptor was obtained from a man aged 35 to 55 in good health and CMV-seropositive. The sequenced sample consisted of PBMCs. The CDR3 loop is CASSPDRGTDTQYF. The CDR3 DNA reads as TGTGCCAGCAGCCCGGACCGGGGAACGGATACGCAGTATTTT.